A selection of T cell receptor beta chains follows, all from one sample in a study of T cell responses to AZD1222 COVID-19 vaccine. Assay used: immunoSEQ multiplex PCR; TCRdb lists only in-frame clones, some missing. The profile shows approximately 140,000 clones, roughly 90% of them singletons. The material was peripheral blood, obtained 28 days after the second AZD1222 dose. These receptors originate from an adult who received the AZD1222 COVID-19 vaccine. Each CDR3 is given with its conserved first and last residue. D genes are given only for firm matches. Only part of the rows carry a size: once, few, many, or a class if the clone is expanded.

>TRBV5-4|NA|NA|TRBJ1-4
CASSPTGATNEKLFF
TGTGCCAGCAGCCCTACAGGAGCAACTAATGAAAAACTGTTTTTT
>TRBV19|TRBD1|NA|TRBJ2-7
CASSATGSYEQYF
TGTGCCAGTAGTGCGACAGGGTCTTACGAGCAGTACTTC
>TRBV28|NA|NA|TRBJ2-1
CASSYNHEQFF
TGTGCCAGCAGTTACAACCATGAGCAGTTCTTC
>TRBV27|TRBD2|once|TRBJ2-7
CASSFLTSGSYEQYF
TGTGCCAGCAGTTTCCTAACTAGCGGGAGCTACGAGCAGTACTTC
>TRBV5-5|TRBD2|NA|TRBJ2-3
CASSLAGLAGGAQDTQYF
TGTGCCAGCAGCTTGGCAGGACTAGCGGGAGGGGCGCAAGATACGCAGTATTTT
>TRBV6-5|NA|NA|TRBJ2-7
CASSYSRFNAYEQYF
TGTGCCAGCAGTTACTCCCGTTTTAATGCCTACGAGCAGTACTTC
>TRBV11-2|TRBD2|once|TRBJ2-1
CASGTSSNEQFF
TGTGCCAGCGGGACTAGCAGCAATGAGCAGTTCTTC
>TRBV5-1|NA|NA|TRBJ2-2
CASSLLQNTGELFF
TGCGCCAGCAGCTTGTTACAGAACACCGGGGAGCTGTTTTTT
>TRBV21-1|NA|few|TRBJ2-1
CASEGLASYNEQFF
TGTGCCAGCGAAGGACTAGCCTCCTACAATGAGCAGTTCTTC
>TRBV4-1|TRBD2|NA|TRBJ2-3
CASSQVEAGVDTQYF
TGCGCCAGCAGCCAAGTTGAAGCGGGAGTTGATACGCAGTATTTT
>TRBV18|NA|NA|TRBJ2-3
CASSRLGSLTDTQYF
TGTGCCAGCTCACGGTTGGGCAGCCTCACAGATACGCAGTATTTT
>TRBV7-3|NA|NA|TRBJ1-6
CASSLNGGSGSPLHF
TGTGCCAGCAGCTTAAACGGGGGATCGGGTTCACCCCTCCACTTT
>TRBV12-3/TRBV12-4|TRBD2|NA|TRBJ2-7
CASSQRLANEQYF
TGTGCCAGCAGTCAAAGACTAGCCAACGAGCAGTACTTC
>TRBV6-6|NA|few|TRBJ1-1
CASRGLSGEAFF
TGTGCCAGCAGGGGACTCAGCGGTGAAGCTTTCTTT
>TRBV18|TRBD1|few|TRBJ1-2
CASSTAGGYGYTF
TGTGCCAGCTCCACTGCAGGGGGATATGGCTACACCTTC
>TRBV7-2|NA|NA|TRBJ2-7
CASSSQRVSYEQYF
TGTGCCAGCAGCTCTCAGCGGGTTTCCTACGAGCAGTACTTC
>TRBV5-1|NA|NA|TRBJ1-2
CASSLRTEPHGGYTF
TGCGCCAGCAGCCTCCGGACGGAGCCGCATGGAGGCTACACCTTC
>TRBV6-1|NA|NA|TRBJ2-7
CASSEWRAAYEQYF
TGTGCCAGCAGTGAATGGAGAGCGGCCTACGAGCAGTACTTC
>TRBV28|NA|NA|TRBJ2-7
CASSFLYRANYEQYF
TGTGCCAGCAGTTTTCTTTACAGGGCTAACTACGAGCAGTACTTC
>TRBV7-2|NA|NA|TRBJ1-2
CASSSGQPEGYTF
TGTGCCAGCAGCTCGGGACAACCCGAGGGCTACACCTTC
>TRBV18|TRBD1|NA|TRBJ1-2
CASSPSSRGLPGYTF
TGTGCCAGCTCACCATCAAGCAGGGGGCTTCCCGGCTACACCTTC
>TRBV20-1|NA|NA|TRBJ1-1
CSASWASPNTEAFF
TGCAGTGCTAGTTGGGCGAGCCCGAACACTGAAGCTTTCTTT
>TRBV28|TRBD1|NA|TRBJ1-2
CASRYRGGGYTF
TGTGCCAGCAGGTACAGGGGTGGGGGCTACACCTTC
>TRBV3-1/TRBV3-2|TRBD1|NA|TRBJ1-1
CASSHPNRGTEAFF
TGTGCCAGCAGCCACCCCAACAGGGGCACTGAAGCTTTCTTT
>TRBV28|NA|few|TRBJ1-5
CASSLRGWGHQPQHF
TGTGCCAGCAGTTTACGGGGGTGGGGCCATCAGCCCCAGCATTTT
>TRBV29-1|NA|NA|TRBJ2-4
CSVSPPSLNIQYF
TGCAGCGTTTCACCGCCGTCCCTAAACATTCAGTACTTC
>TRBV3-1/TRBV3-2|TRBD1|NA|TRBJ1-2
CASSPYPGQASGGYTF
TGTGCCAGCAGCCCCTACCCGGGACAGGCCTCCGGTGGCTACACCTTC
>TRBV30|NA|NA|TRBJ1-2
CAWRGPTLPPYGYTF
TGTGCCTGGAGAGGCCCTACGCTACCTCCCTATGGCTACACCTTC
>TRBV27|TRBD1|NA|TRBJ2-1
CASSRGPYNEQFF
TGTGCCAGCAGTAGGGGGCCCTACAATGAGCAGTTCTTC
>TRBV4-3|NA|NA|TRBJ2-4
CASSQDRGPGLGKNIQYF
TGCGCCAGCAGCCAAGATCGTGGGCCCGGCTTAGGCAAAAACATTCAGTACTTC
>TRBV7-9|NA|NA|TRBJ2-7
CASSRDSSEQYF
TGTGCCAGCAGCCGAGACAGTTCCGAGCAGTACTTC
>TRBV28|TRBD2|NA|TRBJ2-7
CASRPRLAGRSYEQYF
TGTGCCAGCAGACCTCGCCTAGCGGGTCGTTCCTACGAGCAGTACTTC
>TRBV9|TRBD1|NA|TRBJ1-2
CASSVSTGGYGYTF
TGTGCCAGCAGCGTTTCGACAGGGGGCTATGGCTACACCTTC
>TRBV18|NA|NA|TRBJ1-4
CASSPLRASGATNEKLFF
NA
>TRBV4-1|TRBD1|NA|TRBJ1-2
CASSQGQASNYGYTF
TGCGCCAGCAGCCAGGGACAGGCTTCTAACTATGGCTACACCTTC
>TRBV18|NA|once|TRBJ1-5
CASSARGDQPQHF
TGTGCCAGCTCAGCGAGGGGGGACCAGCCCCAGCATTTT
>TRBV5-1|NA|NA|TRBJ2-7
CASSLGGRGTYEQYF
TGCGCCAGCAGCTTGGGGGGGCGCGGAACCTACGAGCAGTACTTC
>TRBV15|TRBD1|once|TRBJ1-3
CATSRDLPGQSSGNTIYF
TGTGCCACCAGCAGAGATTTACCGGGACAGAGCTCTGGAAACACCATATATTTT
>TRBV7-9|NA|NA|TRBJ2-1
CASSLSSNEQFF
TGTGCCAGCAGCTTATCGAGTAATGAGCAGTTCTTC
>TRBV19|NA|NA|TRBJ1-4
CASSSGRPGEKLFF
TGTGCCAGTAGTAGCGGGCGCCCCGGAGAAAAACTGTTTTTT
>TRBV6-1|NA|NA|TRBJ1-2
CASSEVGGSYGYTF
TGTGCCAGCAGTGAAGTCGGGGGATCCTATGGCTACACCTTC
>TRBV27|TRBD2|NA|TRBJ2-5
CASSLAYPSASGAQETQYF
TGTGCCAGCAGTTTAGCTTATCCTTCGGCTAGCGGGGCACAAGAGACCCAGTACTTC
>TRBV28|NA|NA|TRBJ1-2
CASSFPQINYGYTF
TGTGCCAGCAGTTTCCCGCAGATAAACTATGGCTACACCTTC
>TRBV12-3/TRBV12-4|TRBD1|NA|TRBJ2-7
CASSPTGTYEQYF
TGTGCCAGCAGTCCGACAGGGACCTACGAGCAGTACTTC
>TRBV7-9|NA|few|TRBJ1-1
CASSLETGLEAFF
TGTGCCAGCAGCTTGGAGACGGGCCTAGAAGCTTTCTTT
>TRBV7-9|NA|NA|TRBJ1-4
CASGPRQEKLFF
TGTGCCAGCGGCCCACGACAGGAAAAACTGTTTTTT
>TRBV7-9|NA|NA|TRBJ2-7
CASSPGTPSYEQYF
TGTGCCAGCAGCCCCGGGACGCCTTCCTACGAGCAGTACTTC
>TRBV6-5|TRBD1|NA|TRBJ2-7
CASRLGQGASEQYF
TGTGCCAGCAGGCTCGGACAGGGGGCGAGTGAGCAGTACTTC
>TRBV19|TRBD1|once|TRBJ2-4
CASSRQGTKNIQYF
TGTGCCAGTAGTAGACAGGGGACCAAAAACATTCAGTACTTC
>TRBV11-2|NA|NA|TRBJ1-6
CASSPDLFNSPLHF
TGTGCCAGCAGCCCGGACCTCTTTAATTCACCCCTCCACTTT
>TRBV5-1|NA|NA|TRBJ1-4
CASSLEAGGYEKLFF
TGCGCCAGCAGCTTGGAAGCAGGAGGATATGAAAAACTGTTTTTT
>TRBV5-1|NA|NA|TRBJ2-5
CASSLSGTQETQYF
TGCGCCAGCAGCTTGTCAGGGACCCAAGAGACCCAGTACTTC
>TRBV9|NA|NA|TRBJ2-2
CASSVAGGELFF
TGTGCCAGCAGCGTAGCGGGGGGGGAGCTGTTTTTT
>TRBV20-1|NA|NA|TRBJ1-3
CSASPGNTIYF
TGCAGTGCTAGCCCTGGAAACACCATATATTTT